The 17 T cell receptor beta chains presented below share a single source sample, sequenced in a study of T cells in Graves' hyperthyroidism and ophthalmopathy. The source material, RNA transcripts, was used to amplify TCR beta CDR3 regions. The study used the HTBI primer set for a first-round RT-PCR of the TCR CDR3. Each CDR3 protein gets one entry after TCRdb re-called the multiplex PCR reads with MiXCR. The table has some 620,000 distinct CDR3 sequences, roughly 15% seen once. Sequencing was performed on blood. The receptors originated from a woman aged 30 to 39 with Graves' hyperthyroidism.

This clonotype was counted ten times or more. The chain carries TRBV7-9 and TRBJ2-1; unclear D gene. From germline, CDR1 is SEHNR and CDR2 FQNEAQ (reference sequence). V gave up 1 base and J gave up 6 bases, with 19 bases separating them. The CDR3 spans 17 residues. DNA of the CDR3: TGTGCCAGCAGCTTAGTGAGTTGGGCTAATCCTGGCAATGAGCAGTTCTTC. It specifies CASSLVSWANPGNEQFF.

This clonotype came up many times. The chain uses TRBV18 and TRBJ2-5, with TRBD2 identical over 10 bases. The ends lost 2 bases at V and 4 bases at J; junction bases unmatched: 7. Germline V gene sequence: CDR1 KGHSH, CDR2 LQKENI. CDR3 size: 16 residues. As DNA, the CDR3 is TGTGCCAGCTCACCATATTCTAGCGGGAGTCGAGAGACCCAGTACTTC. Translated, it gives CASSPYSSGSRETQYF.

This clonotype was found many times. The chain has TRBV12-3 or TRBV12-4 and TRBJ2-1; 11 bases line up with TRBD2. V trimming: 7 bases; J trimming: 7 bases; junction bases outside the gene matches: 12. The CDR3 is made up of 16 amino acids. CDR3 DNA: TGTGCCAGCACTCCCAATCTTGCTAGCGGGAGGAATGAGCAGTTCTTC. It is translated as CASTPNLASGRNEQFF.

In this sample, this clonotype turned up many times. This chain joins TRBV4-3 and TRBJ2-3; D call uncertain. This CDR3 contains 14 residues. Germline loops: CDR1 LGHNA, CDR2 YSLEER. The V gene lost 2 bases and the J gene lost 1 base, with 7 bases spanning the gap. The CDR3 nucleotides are TGCGCCAGCAGCCAAAATACGGGCACAGATACGCAGTATTTT. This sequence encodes CASSQNTGTDTQYF.

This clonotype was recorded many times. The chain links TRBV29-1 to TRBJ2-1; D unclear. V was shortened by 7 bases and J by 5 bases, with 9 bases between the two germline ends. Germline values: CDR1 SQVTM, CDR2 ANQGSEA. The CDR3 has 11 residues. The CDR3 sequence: CSAARDNEQFF. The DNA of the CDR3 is TGCAGCGCTGCCCGGGACAATGAGCAGTTCTTC.

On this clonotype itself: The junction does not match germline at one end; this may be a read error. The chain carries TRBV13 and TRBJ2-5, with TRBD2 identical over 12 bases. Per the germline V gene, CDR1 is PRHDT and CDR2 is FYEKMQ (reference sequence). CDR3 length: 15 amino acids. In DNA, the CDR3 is TGTGCCAGCAGCTTACTCCAACTAGCGGGAGGCGACGCAAACTTC. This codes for CASSLLQLAGGDANF.

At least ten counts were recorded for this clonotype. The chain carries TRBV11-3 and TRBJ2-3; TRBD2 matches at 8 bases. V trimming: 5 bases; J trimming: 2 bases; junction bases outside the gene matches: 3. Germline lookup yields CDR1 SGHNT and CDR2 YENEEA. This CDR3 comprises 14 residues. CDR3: CASSLSGITDTQYF. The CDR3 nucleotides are TGTGCCAGCAGCCTTAGCGGGATCACAGATACGCAGTATTTT.

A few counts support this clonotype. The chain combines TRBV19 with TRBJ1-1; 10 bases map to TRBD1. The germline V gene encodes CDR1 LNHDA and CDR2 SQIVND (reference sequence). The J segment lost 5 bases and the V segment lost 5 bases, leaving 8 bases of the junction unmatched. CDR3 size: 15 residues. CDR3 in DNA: TGTGCCAGTAGTTTGGACAGGGGGGGAAGAACTGAAGCTTTCTTT. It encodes CASSLDRGGRTEAFF.

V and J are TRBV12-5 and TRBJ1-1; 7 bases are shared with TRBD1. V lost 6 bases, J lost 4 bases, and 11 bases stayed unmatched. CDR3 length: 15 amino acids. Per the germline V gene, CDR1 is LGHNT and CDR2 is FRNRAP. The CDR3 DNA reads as TGTGCTAGTGGGGAGAACAGGGGACCGGGCACTGAAGCTTTCTTT. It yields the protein CASGENRGPGTEAFF.

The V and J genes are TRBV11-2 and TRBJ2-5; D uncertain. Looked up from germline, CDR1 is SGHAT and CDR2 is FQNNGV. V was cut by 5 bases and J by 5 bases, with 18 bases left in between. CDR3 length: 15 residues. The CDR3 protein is CASSPAGTQRETQYF. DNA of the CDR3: TGTGCCAGCAGCCCCGCAGGAACCCAAAGGGAGACCCAGTACTTC.

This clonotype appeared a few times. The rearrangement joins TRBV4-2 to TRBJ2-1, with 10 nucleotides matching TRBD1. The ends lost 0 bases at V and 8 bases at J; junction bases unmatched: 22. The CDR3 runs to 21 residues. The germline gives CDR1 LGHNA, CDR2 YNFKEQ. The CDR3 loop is CASSQEMGQGRPGTSIHEQFF. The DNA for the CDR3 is TGTGCCAGCAGCCAAGAAATGGGACAGGGGCGACCCGGGACTAGTATTCATGAGCAGTTCTTC.

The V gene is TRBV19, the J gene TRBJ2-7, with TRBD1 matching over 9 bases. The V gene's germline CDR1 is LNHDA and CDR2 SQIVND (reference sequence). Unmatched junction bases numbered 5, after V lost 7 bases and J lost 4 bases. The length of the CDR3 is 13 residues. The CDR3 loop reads CASKGTGSYEQYF. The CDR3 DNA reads TGTGCCAGTAAGGGGACAGGGTCATACGAGCAGTACTTC.

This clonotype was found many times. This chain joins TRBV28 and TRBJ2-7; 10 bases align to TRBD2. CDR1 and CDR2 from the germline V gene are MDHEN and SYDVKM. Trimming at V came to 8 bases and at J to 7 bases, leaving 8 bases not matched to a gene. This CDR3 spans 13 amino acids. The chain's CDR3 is CASGLAGAREQYF. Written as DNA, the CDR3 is TGTGCCAGCGGGCTAGCGGGAGCACGGGAGCAGTACTTC.

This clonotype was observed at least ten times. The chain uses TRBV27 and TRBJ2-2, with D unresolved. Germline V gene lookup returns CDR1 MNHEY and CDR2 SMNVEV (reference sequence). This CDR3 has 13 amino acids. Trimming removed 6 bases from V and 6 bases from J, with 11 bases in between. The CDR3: CASSKSGPGELFF. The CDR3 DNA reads TGTGCCAGCAGCAAGTCGGGTCCCGGGGAGCTGTTTTTT.

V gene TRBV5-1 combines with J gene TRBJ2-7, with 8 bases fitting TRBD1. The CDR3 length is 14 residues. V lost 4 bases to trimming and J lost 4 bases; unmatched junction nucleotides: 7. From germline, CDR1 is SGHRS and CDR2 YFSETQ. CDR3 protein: CASSVVDRDYEQYF. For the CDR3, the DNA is TGCGCCAGCAGCGTGGTGGACAGGGATTACGAGCAGTACTTC.

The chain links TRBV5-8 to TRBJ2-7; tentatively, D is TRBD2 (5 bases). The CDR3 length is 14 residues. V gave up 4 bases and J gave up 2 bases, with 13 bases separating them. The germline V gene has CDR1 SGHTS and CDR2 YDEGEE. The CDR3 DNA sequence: TGTGCCAGCAGCGCGGGTTACGGTCCCTACGAGCAGTACTTC. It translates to CASSAGYGPYEQYF.

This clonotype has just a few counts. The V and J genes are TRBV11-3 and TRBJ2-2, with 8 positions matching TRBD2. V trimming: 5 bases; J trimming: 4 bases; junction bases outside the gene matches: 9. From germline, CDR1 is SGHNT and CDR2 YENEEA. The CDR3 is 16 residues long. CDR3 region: CASSTRTSRVTGELFF. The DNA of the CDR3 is TGTGCCAGCAGCACACGGACTAGCAGGGTCACCGGGGAGCTGTTTTTT.